Shown below are 23 T cell receptor beta chains from a single sample sequenced in a study of T cells in women clearing cervical HPV infection. The data were produced by immunoSEQ multiplex PCR, yet TCRdb's version contains in-frame clones alone and is incomplete. The sample table sets out roughly 47,000 clones. The specimen was blood buffy coat. These receptors were obtained from a woman between 18 and 75 years old with a cervical HPV16 infection that either progressed to CIN3+ or cleared (not recorded which).

With respect to this clone: From the germline J gene comes the end of the CDR3, since the read stops 3 residues before it. This sequence joins TRBV7-3 and TRBJ2-3, with 8 positions matching TRBD2. The V and J ends lost 6 bases and 7 bases, in that order; junction bases with no gene match: 15. Germline V gene lookup returns CDR1 SGHTA and CDR2 FQGTGA. The CDR3 is 16 amino acids. Here the CDR3 reads CASSPPAGALQNTQYF. CDR3 bases read: TGTGCCAGCAGTCCCCCAGCGGGGGCCCTACAAAATACG.

CDR3 DNA, as far as it was read: TGTGCCAGCAGTTATGGACAGAGCACAGATACG. Protein: CASSYGQSTDT. The full CDR3 is CASSYGQSTDTQYF. The J gene is TRBJ2-3, the V gene TRBV7-3; D perhaps matches TRBD1 (6 bases). The read comes to an end 3 residues before the CDR3 does, leaving the germline J gene to fill in the end. Germline V gene data show CDR1 as SGHTA and CDR2 as FQGTGA. The CDR3 extends over 14 amino acids. V was cut by 6 bases and J by 0 bases, with 10 bases left in between.

Turning to this clone: Sequencing ends 3 residues short of the CDR3 end; the germline J gene provides the rest. J is TRBJ2-1 and V is TRBV30; TRBD2 is a possible D gene (6 bases). CDR3 length: 12 amino acids. CDR1 and CDR2 (germline): GTSNPN, SVGIG (reference sequence). V was clipped by 3 bases and J by 9 bases, with 12 bases between them. CDR3 bases read: TGTGCCTGGAGCGATAGCGGTGGTGAG. It encodes CAWSDSGGE. The whole CDR3 region reads CAWSDSGGEQFF.

As for this clone: The read finishes 3 residues shy of the CDR3 end, and the germline J gene is used to complete it. The chain couples TRBV30 to TRBJ2-4; D may be TRBD1 (6 bases). Trimming removed 4 bases at V and 9 bases at J, with 16 bases between. Germline loops: CDR1 GTSNPN, CDR2 SVGIG (reference sequence). The CDR3 has 13 residues. The part of the CDR3 DNA that was read is TGTGCCTGGACCCGCAGGGGATTAAGCATT. It is translated as CAWTRRGLSI. In full, the CDR3 reads CAWTRRGLSIQYF.

Details on this clone: The CDR3 is cut off 3 residues early in the read; its end comes from the germline J gene. V usage is TRBV30 and J usage is TRBJ2-2, with D unresolved. Germline V gene data show CDR1 as GTSNPN and CDR2 as SVGIG (reference sequence). The CDR3 loop spans 14 amino acids. CDR3 loop: CAWRKSGSGEKLFF. The part of the CDR3 DNA that was read is TGTGCCTGGAGAAAGAGTGGATCGGGTGAAAAG.

Concerning this clone: The read is 3 residues too short to cover the CDR3 end, so that end is filled in from the germline J gene. The genes are TRBV7-8 and TRBJ2-7, with a possible D match to TRBD1 (7 bases). The CDR3 consists of 16 residues. The germline V and J ends were trimmed by 1 base and 4 bases, with 17 bases remaining between them. The V gene's germline CDR1 is SGHVS and CDR2 FQNEAQ. CDR3: CASSLVWRDSGYEQYF. Partial CDR3 DNA: TGTGCCAGCAGCTTAGTTTGGAGGGACAGCGGGTACGAG.

Turning to this clone: The sequence runs out 3 residues before the end of the CDR3; the remainder is reconstructed from the germline J gene. The chain carries TRBV11-2 and TRBJ1-2, with D maybe TRBD1 (6 bases). The CDR3 is 15 residues long. Trimming took off 0 bases at V and 4 bases at J, with 12 bases between the two ends. The germline CDR1 and CDR2 sequences are SGHAT and FQNNGV. The CDR3 bases that were read are TGTGCCAGCAGCTTAGAGACAGGCCTGGGCTATGGC. Encoded protein: CASSLETGLGYG. The whole CDR3 sequence is CASSLETGLGYGYTF.

To note about this clone: With the read ending 3 residues before the CDR3 end, the germline J gene is used to fill in that end. This sequence joins TRBV11-3 and TRBJ1-1; possibly TRBD1 for D (6 bases). The CDR3 runs to 13 residues. Germline V gene sequence: CDR1 SGHNT, CDR2 YENEEA. The germline V and J ends were trimmed by 5 bases and 5 bases, with 12 bases remaining between them. This chain's CDR3 is CASSRGGRTEAFF. CDR3 DNA, as far as it was read: TGTGCCAGCAGCCGCGGGGGGCGTACTGAA.

With regard to this clone: The observed sequence ends 3 residues before the CDR3 terminus, with the missing tail filled in from the germline J gene. The V and J genes are TRBV2 and TRBJ2-7, with 12 bases lining up with TRBD2. CDR3 length: 14 amino acids. J lost 1 base, V lost 10 bases, and 5 bases had no gene match. The germline gives CDR1 SNHLY, CDR2 FYNNEI. The CDR3 is CAKGLAGSSYEQYF. The CDR3 DNA, read in part, is TGTGCCAAGGGACTAGCGGGTAGTTCCTACGAG.

Concerning this clone itself: The missing CDR3 end, 3 residues past where the read stops, is filled in from the germline J gene. The chain employs TRBV19 and TRBJ2-7; perhaps D is TRBD1 or TRBD2 (6 bases each). V shed 7 bases and J shed 4 bases, with 20 bases lying between them. The CDR3 loop spans 15 amino acids. Germline values: CDR1 LNHDA, CDR2 SQIVND (reference sequence). The CDR3 is CASMDRGGNAYEQYF. The CDR3 bases that were read are TGTGCCAGTATGGACAGAGGAGGGAATGCGTACGAG. Full variable domain (rest looked up from reference TRBV19 and TRBJ2-7): DGGITQSPKYLFRKEGQNVTLSCEQNLNHDAMYWYRQDPGQGLRLIYYSQIVNDFQKGDIAEGYSVSREKKESFPLTVTSAQKNPTAFYLCASMDRGGNAYEQYFGPGTRLTVT.

On this clone: The read is 3 residues too short to cover the CDR3 end, so that end is filled in from the germline J gene. The chain recombines TRBV29-1 with TRBJ2-1; 12 positions match TRBD2. Trimming removed 7 bases from V and 5 bases from J; junction bases left unmatched: 9. CDR1 is SQVTM, CDR2 ANQGSEA, per germline. CDR3 length: 15 amino acids. Incomplete CDR3 DNA: TGCAGCGGACGGGCTAGCGGGAGGGTCGACAATGAG. It is translated as CSGRASGRVDNE. The whole CDR3 sequence is CSGRASGRVDNEQFF.

Comment on this clone: Read coverage stops 3 residues before the CDR3 terminus; the germline J gene supplies the remainder. The rearrangement uses TRBV11-3 and TRBJ2-1, with a weak D call TRBD2 (5 bases). The CDR3 has 14 residues. Trimming took 0 bases from V and 8 from J, leaving 11 bases between them. CDR1 and CDR2 (germline): SGHNT, YENEEA. The CDR3 reads CASSLDLSGDEQFF. Incomplete CDR3 DNA: TGTGCCAGCAGCTTAGATCTAAGCGGCGATGAG.

On this clone: The CDR3 is cut off 3 residues early in the read; its end comes from the germline J gene. This chain connects TRBV6-1 to TRBJ1-4; 9 bases align to TRBD1. The V and J ends lost 0 bases and 6 bases, in that order; junction bases with no gene match: 11. This CDR3 has 18 residues. Germline V gene lookup returns CDR1 MNHNS and CDR2 SASEGT. This CDR3 reads CASSEAGGQGLRYEKLFF. The DNA read from the CDR3 is TGTGCCAGCAGTGAAGCCGGGGGACAGGGACTGCGCTATGAAAAA.

The sequenced CDR3 bases are TGTGCCAGTAGTATCACCCCGACAGGACACAATCAGCCC. Translating it yields CASSITPTGHNQP. The full CDR3 reads CASSITPTGHNQPQHF. V usage is TRBV19 and J usage is TRBJ1-5; D possibly corresponds to TRBD1 (6 bases). The read gets to within 3 residues of the CDR3 end, and the germline J gene fills in the rest. V shed 3 bases and J shed 3 bases, with 15 bases lying between them. Germline V gene sequence: CDR1 LNHDA, CDR2 SQIVND (reference sequence). CDR3 size: 16 residues.

As to this clone: Sequencing ends 3 residues short of the CDR3 end; the germline J gene provides the rest. The V call is TRBV7-9, the J call TRBJ1-5; possibly TRBD1 for D (5 bases). V was shortened by 3 bases and J by 0 bases, with 9 bases between the two germline ends. Germline V gives CDR1 SEHNR, CDR2 FQNEAQ (reference sequence). CDR3 length: 15 amino acids. The CDR3 sequence is CASSFGGDSNQPQHF. CDR3 DNA (partial): TGTGCCAGCAGCTTCGGGGGAGATAGCAATCAGCCC. Full variable domain (missing parts from reference TRBV7-9 and TRBJ1-5): DTGVSQNPRHKITKRGQNVTFRCDPISEHNRLYWYRQTLGQGPEFLTYFQNEAQLEKSRLLSDRFSAERPKGSFSTLEIQRTEQGDSAMYLCASSFGGDSNQPQHFGDGTRLSIL.

Comment on this clone: Read sequence stops 3 residues before the CDR3 end, and the germline J gene provides the missing end. The chain combines TRBV29-1 with TRBJ2-5; a weak D match, TRBD1 (6 bases). The CDR3 sequence is 13 residues long. V was cut by 1 base and J by 5 bases, with 11 bases left in between. Looked up from germline, CDR1 is SQVTM and CDR2 is ANQGSEA. The CDR3 protein is CSVEGGHVETQYF. The part of the CDR3 DNA that was read is TGCAGCGTTGAAGGGGGACATGTGGAGACC.

With regard to this clone: The CDR3 extends 3 residues past the end of the read, so its final part is completed from the germline J gene. The gene calls are TRBV30 and TRBJ2-2; D remains unclear. The CDR3 has 12 residues. The V gene lost 3 bases and the J gene lost 1 base, with 3 bases spanning the gap. Germline-derived CDR1 and CDR2 are GTSNPN and SVGIG (reference sequence). The chain's CDR3 is CAWSLNTGELFF. The sequenced part of the CDR3 DNA is TGTGCCTGGAGCTTGAACACCGGGGAG.

A note on this clone: The sample holds other DNA sequences that translate to the same CDR3. The part of the CDR3 DNA that was read is TGTGCCAGCTCACCCGGCGGGGGCACAGATACG. Translation gives CASSPGGGTDT. The whole CDR3 protein reads CASSPGGGTDTQYF. The rearrangement links TRBV18 to TRBJ2-3, with a weak D call TRBD2 (6 bases). Read coverage stops 3 residues before the CDR3 terminus; the germline J gene supplies the remainder. The CDR3 runs to 14 residues. Per the germline V gene, CDR1 is KGHSH and CDR2 is LQKENI. The V gene lost 3 bases and the J gene lost 1 base, with 8 bases spanning the gap. The whole variable domain, remainder taken from reference TRBV18 and TRBJ2-3, is NAGVMQNPRHLVRRRGQEARLRCSPMKGHSHVYWYRQLPEEGLKFMVYLQKENIIDESGMPKERFSAEFPKEGPSILRIQQVVRGDSAAYFCASSPGGGTDTQYFGPGTRLTVL.

Comments on this clone: The read halts 3 residues ahead of the CDR3 end, with the missing end drawn from the germline J gene. The chain is built from TRBV30 and TRBJ1-2, with 7 bases matching TRBD1. The germline gives CDR1 GTSNPN, CDR2 SVGIG (reference sequence). The CDR3 has 13 residues. CDR3 in amino acids: CAWSLRTGGGYTF. The CDR3 bases that were read are TGTGCCTGGAGTCTCCGGACAGGCGGCGGC. Full variable domain (rest looked up from reference TRBV30 and TRBJ1-2): SQTIHQWPATLVQPVGSPLSLECTVEGTSNPNLYWYRQAAGRGLQLLFYSVGIGQISSEVPQNLSASRPQDRQFILSSKKLLLSDSGFYLCAWSLRTGGGYTFGSGTRLTVV.

Note on this clone: The read is 3 residues too short to cover the CDR3 end, so that end is filled in from the germline J gene. The rearrangement joins TRBV2 to TRBJ2-7, with D possibly TRBD1 on 5 matching bases. V lost 8 bases and J lost 0, with 11 bases in between. The CDR3 is 13 residues long. Germline CDR1 SNHLY, CDR2 FYNNEI. CDR3 sequence reads: CASAGRASYEQYF. The sequenced CDR3 bases are TGTGCCAGCGCAGGCAGGGCCTCCTACGAG.

Remarks on this clone: The read terminates 3 residues ahead of where the CDR3 ends, so the germline J gene completes it. This chain links TRBV6-4 with TRBJ1-3, with a possible D match to TRBD1 (5 bases). This CDR3 spans 15 amino acids. Germline-derived CDR1 and CDR2 are MRHNA and SNTAGT. V gave up 1 base and J gave up 4 bases, with 11 bases separating them. CDR3 sequence: CASSDCDSMGNTIYF. Incomplete CDR3 DNA: TGTGCCAGCAGTGACTGCGACAGCATGGGAAACACC.

Details on this clone: The read ends 3 residues before the CDR3 terminus; that terminus is restored from the germline J gene. V gene TRBV7-2 combines with J gene TRBJ2-4; D is undetermined. Germline V gives CDR1 SGHTA, CDR2 FQGNSA. The CDR3 is made up of 11 amino acids. The CDR3 reads CASSLEKGQYF. Incomplete CDR3 DNA: TGTGCCAGCAGCTTAGAGAAAGGT.

With respect to this clone: The read ends 3 residues shy of where the CDR3 ends; the end is completed using the germline J gene. V gene TRBV7-2 combines with J gene TRBJ2-3; TRBD1 matches at 9 bases. Germline CDR1 reads SGHTA; CDR2 reads FQGNSA. The V and J ends lost 4 bases and 1 base, in that order; junction bases with no gene match: 3. CDR3 size: 15 residues. The CDR3 loop is CASSSGTGRTDTQYF. The sequenced CDR3 bases are TGTGCCAGCAGCTCCGGGACAGGGCGCACAGATACG.